Sequencing of this TCR beta chain was carried out in a study of T-cell reconstitution after alpha-beta-depleted transplantation in children. Many counts were recorded for this clonotype. The V gene's germline CDR1 is LGHNA and CDR2 YSLEER. V lost 0 bases, J lost 0 bases, and 15 bases lay in between. CDR3 length: 19 amino acids. It was with unique molecular identifiers that the TCRbeta library was prepared. TCRdb analysed the PCR reads with MiXCR anew, one entry per CDR3 protein. The repertoire holds roughly 90,000 distinct CDR3 sequences, with over 9% as singletons. The chain links TRBV4-3 to TRBJ1-6; the D is unclear. This TCR was recovered from a human donor who donated a stem cell graft to a child with inherited bone marrow failure. Sequencing used PBMCs from the stem cell graft donor, obtained from the stem cell graft. The CDR3 reads CASSQDFEFRSSYNSPLHF. The CDR3 DNA sequence: TGCGCCAGCAGCCAAGATTTTGAATTCCGGAGCTCCTATAATTCACCCCTCCACTTT.